This TCR beta chain was found in a study of cytomegalovirus exposure and HLA in healthy donors. Overall study findings and caveats: About 87% or about 30% of the time was how often most TCR beta V segments were productive, according to an earlier analysis. Both high specificity and high sensitivity reportedly marked the classifier's diagnosis of cytomegalovirus status.

Primers for the PCR totalled 60 Vbeta and 13 Jbeta. Assay used: immunoSEQ multiplex PCR; TCRdb lists only in-frame clones, some missing. Listed are more than 200,000 clones; about 0.9% falls within the top ten. Turning to this clone: Its matching antigen is unknown.

The germline V gene encodes CDR1 MNHEY and CDR2 SMNVEV (reference sequence). Trimming removed 6 bases at V and 0 bases at J, with 15 bases between. The CDR3 sequence is 17 residues long. The specimen was PBMCs. This clonotype originated in a woman aged 30 to 39 in good health and CMV-seropositive. This chain connects TRBV27 to TRBJ2-6; maybe TRBD2 (6 bases). CDR3 sequence (DNA): TGTGCCAGCAGACTAACCTGGGGAGGCTCTGGGGCCAACGTCCTGACTTTC. Translating gives CASRLTWGGSGANVLTF.